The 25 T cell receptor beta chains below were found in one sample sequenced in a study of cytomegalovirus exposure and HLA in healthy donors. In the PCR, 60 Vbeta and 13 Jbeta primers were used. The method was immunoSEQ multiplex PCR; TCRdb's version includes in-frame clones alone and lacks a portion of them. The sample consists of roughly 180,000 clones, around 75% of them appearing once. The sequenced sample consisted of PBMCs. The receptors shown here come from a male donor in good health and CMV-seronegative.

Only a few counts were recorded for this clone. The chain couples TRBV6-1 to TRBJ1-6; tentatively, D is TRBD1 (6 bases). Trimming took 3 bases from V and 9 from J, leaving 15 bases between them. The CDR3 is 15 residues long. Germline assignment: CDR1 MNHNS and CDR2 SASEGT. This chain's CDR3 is CASSESWGQGSPLHF. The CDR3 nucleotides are TGTGCCAGCAGTGAGAGTTGGGGGCAGGGTTCACCCCTCCACTTT.

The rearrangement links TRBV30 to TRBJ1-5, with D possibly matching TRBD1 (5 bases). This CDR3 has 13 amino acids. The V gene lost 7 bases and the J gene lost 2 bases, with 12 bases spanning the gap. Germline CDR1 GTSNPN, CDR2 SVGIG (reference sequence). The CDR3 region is CASSPGGNQPQHF. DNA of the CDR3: TGTGCCTCGTCCCCGGGGGGCAATCAGCCCCAGCATTTT. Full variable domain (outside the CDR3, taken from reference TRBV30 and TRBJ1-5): SQTIHQWPATLVQPVGSPLSLECTVEGTSNPNLYWYRQAAGRGLQLLFYSVGIGQISSEVPQNLSASRPQDRQFILSSKKLLLSDSGFYLCASSPGGNQPQHFGDGTRLSIL.

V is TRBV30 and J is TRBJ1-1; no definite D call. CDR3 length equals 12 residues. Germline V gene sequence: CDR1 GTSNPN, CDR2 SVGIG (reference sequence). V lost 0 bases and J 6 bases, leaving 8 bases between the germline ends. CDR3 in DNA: TGTGCCTGGAGTGTGTACACGCCTGAAGCTTTCTTT. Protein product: CAWSVYTPEAFF.

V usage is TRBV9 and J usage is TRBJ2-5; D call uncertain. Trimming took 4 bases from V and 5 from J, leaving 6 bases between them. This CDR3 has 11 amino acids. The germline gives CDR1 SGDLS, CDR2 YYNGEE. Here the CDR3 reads CASSRSETQYF. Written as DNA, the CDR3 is TGTGCCAGCAGCCGCAGTGAGACCCAGTACTTC.

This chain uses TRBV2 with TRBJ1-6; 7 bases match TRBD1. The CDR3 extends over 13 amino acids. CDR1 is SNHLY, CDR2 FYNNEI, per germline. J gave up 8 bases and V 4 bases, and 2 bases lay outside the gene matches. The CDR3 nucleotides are TGTGCCAGCAGTGGGACAGGTTATTCACCCCTCCACTTT. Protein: CASSGTGYSPLHF.

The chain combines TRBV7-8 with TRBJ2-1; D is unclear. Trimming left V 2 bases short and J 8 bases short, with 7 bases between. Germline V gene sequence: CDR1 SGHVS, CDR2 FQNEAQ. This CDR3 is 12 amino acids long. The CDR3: CASSLLRDEQFF. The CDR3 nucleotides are TGTGCCAGCAGCTTATTACGCGATGAGCAGTTCTTC.

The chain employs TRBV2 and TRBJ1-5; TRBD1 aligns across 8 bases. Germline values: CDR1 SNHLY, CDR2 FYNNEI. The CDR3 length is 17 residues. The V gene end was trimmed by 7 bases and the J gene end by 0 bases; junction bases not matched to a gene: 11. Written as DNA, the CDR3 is TGTGCCAGCAATCCCGGACAGGGCCGATATAGCAATCAGCCCCAGCATTTT. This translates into CASNPGQGRYSNQPQHF.

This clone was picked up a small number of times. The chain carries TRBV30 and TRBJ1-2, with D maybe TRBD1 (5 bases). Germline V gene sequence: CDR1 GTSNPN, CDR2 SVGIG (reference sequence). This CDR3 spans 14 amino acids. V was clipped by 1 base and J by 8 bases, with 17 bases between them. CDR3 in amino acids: CAWSAKDRYGGYTF. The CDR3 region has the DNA TGTGCCTGGAGTGCAAAAGACAGATACGGGGGCTACACCTTC.

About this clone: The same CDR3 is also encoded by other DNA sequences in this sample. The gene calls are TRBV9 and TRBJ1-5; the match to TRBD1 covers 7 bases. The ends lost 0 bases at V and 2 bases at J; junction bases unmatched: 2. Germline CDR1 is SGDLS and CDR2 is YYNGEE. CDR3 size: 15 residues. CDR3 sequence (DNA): TGTGCCAGCAGCGTAGGTGGACAGGGCAATCAGCCCCAGCATTTT. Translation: CASSVGGQGNQPQHF.

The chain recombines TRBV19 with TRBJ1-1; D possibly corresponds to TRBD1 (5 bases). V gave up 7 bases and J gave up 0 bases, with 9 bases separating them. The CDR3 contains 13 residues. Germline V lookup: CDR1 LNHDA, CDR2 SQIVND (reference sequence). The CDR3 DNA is TGTGCCAGTAACCAGGGCATGAACACTGAAGCTTTCTTT. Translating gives CASNQGMNTEAFF. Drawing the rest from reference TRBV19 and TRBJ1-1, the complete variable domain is DGGITQSPKYLFRKEGQNVTLSCEQNLNHDAMYWYRQDPGQGLRLIYYSQIVNDFQKGDIAEGYSVSREKKESFPLTVTSAQKNPTAFYLCASNQGMNTEAFFGQGTRLTVV.

CDR3 protein: CASSARTASTDTQYF. CDR3 coding DNA: TGCGCCAGCAGCGCCCGGACAGCGTCCACAGATACGCAGTATTTT. The genes are TRBV5-1 and TRBJ2-3; D might be TRBD1 (6 bases). V lost 4 bases to trimming and J lost 2 bases, with 14 bases between them. Germline V lookup: CDR1 SGHRS, CDR2 YFSETQ. The CDR3 consists of 15 residues.

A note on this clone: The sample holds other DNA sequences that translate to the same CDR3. CDR3 in DNA: TGTGCCAGCAGCTCGTCCACAGATACGCAGTATTTT. Its protein is CASSSSTDTQYF. The V call is TRBV13, the J call TRBJ2-3; D remains unclear. The germline V gene has CDR1 PRHDT and CDR2 FYEKMQ (reference sequence). CDR3 length: 12 amino acids. V lost 4 bases to trimming and J lost 2 bases, with 4 bases between them.

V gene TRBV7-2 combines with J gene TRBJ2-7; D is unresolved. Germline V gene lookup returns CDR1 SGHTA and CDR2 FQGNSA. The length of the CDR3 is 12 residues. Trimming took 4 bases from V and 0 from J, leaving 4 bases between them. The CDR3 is CASSSVSYEQYF. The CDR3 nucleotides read TGTGCCAGCAGCTCTGTCTCCTACGAGCAGTACTTC.

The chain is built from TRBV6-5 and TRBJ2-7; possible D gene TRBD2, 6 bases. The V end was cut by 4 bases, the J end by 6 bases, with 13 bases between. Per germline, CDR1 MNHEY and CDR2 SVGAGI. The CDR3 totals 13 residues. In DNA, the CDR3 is TGTGCCAGCAGTTGGGGGGTTGGGCCCGAGCAGTACTTC. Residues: CASSWGVGPEQYF.

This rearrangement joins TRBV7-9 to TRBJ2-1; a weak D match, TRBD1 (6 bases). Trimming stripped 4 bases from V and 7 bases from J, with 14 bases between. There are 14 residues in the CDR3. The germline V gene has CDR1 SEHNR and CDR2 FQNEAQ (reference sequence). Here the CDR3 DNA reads TGTGCCAGCAGCTCACGCAACAGGGTAAATGAGCAGTTCTTC. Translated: CASSSRNRVNEQFF.

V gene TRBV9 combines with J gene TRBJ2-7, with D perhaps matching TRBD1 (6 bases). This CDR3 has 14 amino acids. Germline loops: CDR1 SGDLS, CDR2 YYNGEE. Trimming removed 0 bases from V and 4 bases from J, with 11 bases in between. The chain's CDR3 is CASSVAGDHYEQYF. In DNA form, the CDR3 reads TGTGCCAGCAGCGTAGCAGGGGACCATTACGAGCAGTACTTC. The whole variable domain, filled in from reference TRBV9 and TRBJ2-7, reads DSGVTQTPKHLITATGQRVTLRCSPRSGDLSVYWYQQSLDQGLQFLIQYYNGEERAKGNILERFSAQQFPDLHSELNLSSLELGDSALYFCASSVAGDHYEQYFGPGTRLTVT.

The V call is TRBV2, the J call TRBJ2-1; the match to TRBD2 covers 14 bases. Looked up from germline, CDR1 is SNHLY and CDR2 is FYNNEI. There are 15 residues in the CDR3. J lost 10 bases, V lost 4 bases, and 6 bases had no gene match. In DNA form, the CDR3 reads TGTGCCAGCAGTGTGGGACTAGCGGGGGTAGAGGAGCAGTTCTTC. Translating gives CASSVGLAGVEEQFF.

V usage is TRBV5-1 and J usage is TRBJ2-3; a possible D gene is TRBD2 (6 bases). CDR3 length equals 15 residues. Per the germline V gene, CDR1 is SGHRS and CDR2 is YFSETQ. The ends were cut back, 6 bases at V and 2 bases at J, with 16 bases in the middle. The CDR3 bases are TGCGCCAGCACCGCTGCGGGGACCTCCACAGATACGCAGTATTTT. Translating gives CASTAAGTSTDTQYF.

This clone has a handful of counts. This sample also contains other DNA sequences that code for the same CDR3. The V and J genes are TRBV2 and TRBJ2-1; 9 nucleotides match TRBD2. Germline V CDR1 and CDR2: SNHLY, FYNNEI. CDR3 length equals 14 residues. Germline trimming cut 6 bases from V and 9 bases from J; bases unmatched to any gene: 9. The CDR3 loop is CASSSLAGTPEQFF. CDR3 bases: TGTGCCAGCAGCAGTCTAGCGGGAACCCCTGAGCAGTTCTTC. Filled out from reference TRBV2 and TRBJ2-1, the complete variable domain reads EPEVTQTPSHQVTQMGQEVILRCVPISNHLYFYWYRQILGQKVEFLVSFYNNEISEKSEIFDDQFSVERPDGSNFTLKIRSTKLEDSAMYFCASSSLAGTPEQFFGPGTRLTVL.

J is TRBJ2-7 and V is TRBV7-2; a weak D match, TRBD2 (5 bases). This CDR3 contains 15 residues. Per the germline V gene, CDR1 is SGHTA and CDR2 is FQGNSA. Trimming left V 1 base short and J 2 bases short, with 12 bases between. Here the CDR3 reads CASSLVASGTYEQYF. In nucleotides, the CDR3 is TGTGCCAGCAGCTTAGTGGCCAGCGGCACCTACGAGCAGTACTTC.

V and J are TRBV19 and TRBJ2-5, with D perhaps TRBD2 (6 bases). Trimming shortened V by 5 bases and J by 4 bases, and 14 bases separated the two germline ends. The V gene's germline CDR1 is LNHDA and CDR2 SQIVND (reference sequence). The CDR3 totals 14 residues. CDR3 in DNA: TGTGCCAGTAGTGTCCTAGAGGGAGGAGAGACCCAGTACTTC. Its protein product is CASSVLEGGETQYF.

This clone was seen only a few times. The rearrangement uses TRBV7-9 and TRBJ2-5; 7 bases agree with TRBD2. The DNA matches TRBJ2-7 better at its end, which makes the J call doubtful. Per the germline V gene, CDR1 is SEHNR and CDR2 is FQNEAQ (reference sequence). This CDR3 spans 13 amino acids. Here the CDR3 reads CASSLTGGAEQYF. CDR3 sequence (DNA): TGTGCCAGCAGCTTAACGGGGGGTGCCGAGCAGTACTTC.

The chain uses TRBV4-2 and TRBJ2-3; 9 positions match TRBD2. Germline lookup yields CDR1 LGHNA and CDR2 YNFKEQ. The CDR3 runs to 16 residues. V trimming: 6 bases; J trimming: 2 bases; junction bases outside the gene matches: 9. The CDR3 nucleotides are TGTGCCAGCAGGCTAGCGGGGCCGGACCTCACAGATACGCAGTATTTT. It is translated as CASRLAGPDLTDTQYF.

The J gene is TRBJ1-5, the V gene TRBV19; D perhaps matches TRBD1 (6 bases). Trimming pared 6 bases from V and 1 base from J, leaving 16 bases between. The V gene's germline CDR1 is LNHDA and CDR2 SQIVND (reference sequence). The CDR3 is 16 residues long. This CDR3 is CASSTGSRGSNQPQHF. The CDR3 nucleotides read TGTGCCAGTAGCACTGGCTCCAGGGGAAGCAATCAGCCCCAGCATTTT.

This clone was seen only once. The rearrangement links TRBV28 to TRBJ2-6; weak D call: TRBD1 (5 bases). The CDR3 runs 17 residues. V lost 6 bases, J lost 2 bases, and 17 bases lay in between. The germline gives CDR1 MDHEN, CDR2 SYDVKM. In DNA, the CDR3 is TGTGCCAGCAGCCTACCTCCAGGGAAGGCTGGGGCCAACGTCCTGACTTTC. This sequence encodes CASSLPPGKAGANVLTF.